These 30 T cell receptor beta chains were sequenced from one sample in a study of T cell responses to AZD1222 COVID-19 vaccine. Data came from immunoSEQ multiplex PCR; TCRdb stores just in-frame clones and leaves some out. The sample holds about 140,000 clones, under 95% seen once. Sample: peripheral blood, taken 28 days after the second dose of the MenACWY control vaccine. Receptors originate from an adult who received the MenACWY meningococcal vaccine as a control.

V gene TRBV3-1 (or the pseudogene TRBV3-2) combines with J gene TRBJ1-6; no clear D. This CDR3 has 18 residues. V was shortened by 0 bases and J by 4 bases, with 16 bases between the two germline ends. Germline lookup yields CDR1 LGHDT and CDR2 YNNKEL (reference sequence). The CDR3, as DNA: TGTGCCAGCAGCCAAGAATTCTCCCCCCCGGGGTATAATTCACCCCTCCACTTT. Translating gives CASSQEFSPPGYNSPLHF.

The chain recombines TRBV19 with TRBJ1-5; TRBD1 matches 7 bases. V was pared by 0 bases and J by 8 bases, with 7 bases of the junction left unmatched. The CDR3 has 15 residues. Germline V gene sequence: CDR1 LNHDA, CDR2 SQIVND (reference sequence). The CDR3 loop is CASSIDLGGGEPQHF. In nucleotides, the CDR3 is TGTGCCAGTAGTATAGATCTCGGAGGGGGCGAGCCCCAGCATTTT.

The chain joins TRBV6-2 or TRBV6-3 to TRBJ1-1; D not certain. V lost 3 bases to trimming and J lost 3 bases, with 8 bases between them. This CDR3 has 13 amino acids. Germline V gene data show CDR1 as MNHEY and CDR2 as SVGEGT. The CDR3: CASSYQRDTEAFF. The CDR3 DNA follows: TGTGCCAGCAGTTATCAGCGCGACACTGAAGCTTTCTTT.

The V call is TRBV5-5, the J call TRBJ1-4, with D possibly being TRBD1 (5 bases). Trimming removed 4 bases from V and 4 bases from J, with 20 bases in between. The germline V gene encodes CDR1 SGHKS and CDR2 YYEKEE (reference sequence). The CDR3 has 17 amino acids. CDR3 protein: CASSGDGPSPINEKLFF. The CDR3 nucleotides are TGTGCCAGCAGCGGGGACGGTCCATCCCCCATTAATGAAAAACTGTTTTTT.

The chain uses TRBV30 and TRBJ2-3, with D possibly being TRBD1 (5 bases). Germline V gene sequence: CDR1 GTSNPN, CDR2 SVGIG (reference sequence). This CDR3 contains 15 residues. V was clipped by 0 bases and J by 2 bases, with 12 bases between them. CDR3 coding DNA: TGTGCCTGGAGTGTGTTAGGGGCCAACACAGATACGCAGTATTTT. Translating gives CAWSVLGANTDTQYF. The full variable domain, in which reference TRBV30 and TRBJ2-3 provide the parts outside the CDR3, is SQTIHQWPATLVQPVGSPLSLECTVEGTSNPNLYWYRQAAGRGLQLLFYSVGIGQISSEVPQNLSASRPQDRQFILSSKKLLLSDSGFYLCAWSVLGANTDTQYFGPGTRLTVL.

The CDR3, as DNA: TGTGCCAGTACCGACGGACTAGCGGAGGGCGAGCAGTTCTTC. This sequence encodes CASTDGLAEGEQFF. The chain uses TRBV19 and TRBJ2-1, with 10 bases fitting TRBD2. Germline V gene lookup returns CDR1 LNHDA and CDR2 SQIVND (reference sequence). V shed 7 bases and J 10 bases; nucleotides not matched to a gene: 10. The CDR3 has 14 amino acids.

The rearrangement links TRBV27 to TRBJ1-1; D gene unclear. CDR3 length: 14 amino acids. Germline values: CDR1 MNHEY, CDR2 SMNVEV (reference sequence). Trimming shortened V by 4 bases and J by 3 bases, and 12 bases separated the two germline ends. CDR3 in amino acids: CASSSRDRYTEAFF. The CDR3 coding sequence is TGTGCCAGCAGTTCCCGAGATCGGTACACTGAAGCTTTCTTT.

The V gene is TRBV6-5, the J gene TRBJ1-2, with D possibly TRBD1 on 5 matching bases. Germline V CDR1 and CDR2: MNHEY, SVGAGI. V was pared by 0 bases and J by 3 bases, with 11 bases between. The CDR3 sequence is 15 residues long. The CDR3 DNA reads TGTGCCAGCAGTTACTCAGGGGTGAGAGACTATGGCTACACCTTC. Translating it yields CASSYSGVRDYGYTF.

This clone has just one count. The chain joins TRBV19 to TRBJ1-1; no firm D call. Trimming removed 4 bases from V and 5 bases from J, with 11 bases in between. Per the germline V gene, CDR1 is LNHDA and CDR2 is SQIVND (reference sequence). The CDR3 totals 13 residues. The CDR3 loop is CASSSNFLTEAFF. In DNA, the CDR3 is TGTGCCAGTAGTAGCAATTTCTTGACTGAAGCTTTCTTT.

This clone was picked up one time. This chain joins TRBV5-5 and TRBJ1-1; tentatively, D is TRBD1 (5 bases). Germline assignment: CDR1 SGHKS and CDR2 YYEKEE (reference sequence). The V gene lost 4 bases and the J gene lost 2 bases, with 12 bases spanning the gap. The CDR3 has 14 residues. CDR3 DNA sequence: TGTGCCAGCAGCCGTAGAGGGGTAAACACTGAAGCTTTCTTT. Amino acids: CASSRRGVNTEAFF.

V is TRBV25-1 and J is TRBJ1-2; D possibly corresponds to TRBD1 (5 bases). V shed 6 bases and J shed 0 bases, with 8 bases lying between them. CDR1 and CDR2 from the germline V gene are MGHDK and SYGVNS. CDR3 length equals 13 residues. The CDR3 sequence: CASSLTANYGYTF. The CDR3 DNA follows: TGTGCCAGCAGCTTGACAGCTAACTATGGCTACACCTTC.

CDR3 DNA: TGTGCCAGTAGTATTCACAGGGACGCTGAAGCTTTCTTT. Translated, it gives CASSIHRDAEAFF. This rearrangement joins TRBV19 to TRBJ1-1, with a tentative D call TRBD1 (6 bases). Trimming took 3 bases from V and 6 from J, leaving 11 bases between them. CDR1 is LNHDA, CDR2 SQIVND, per germline (reference sequence). The CDR3 is 13 amino acids.

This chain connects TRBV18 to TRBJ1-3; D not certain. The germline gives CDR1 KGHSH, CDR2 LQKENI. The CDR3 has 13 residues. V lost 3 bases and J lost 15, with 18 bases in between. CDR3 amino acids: CASSPVIDTVGYF. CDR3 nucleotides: TGTGCCAGCTCACCCGTAATCGACACCGTTGGATATTTT.

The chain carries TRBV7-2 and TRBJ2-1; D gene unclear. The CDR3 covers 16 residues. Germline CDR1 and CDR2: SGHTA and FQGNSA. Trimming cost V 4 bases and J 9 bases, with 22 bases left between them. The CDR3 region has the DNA TGTGCCAGCAGCTCCCGCAGTGGGCAAATGCTCGGTGAGCAGTTCTTC. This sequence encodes CASSSRSGQMLGEQFF.

The CDR3 DNA follows: TGTGCCAGCAGCTTGGCGACAGAGCAGTACTTC. This sequence encodes CASSLATEQYF. The gene calls are TRBV5-6 and TRBJ2-7; D remains unclear. V was shortened by 0 bases and J by 7 bases, with 5 bases between the two germline ends. The germline CDR1 and CDR2 sequences are SGHDT and YYEEEE. The CDR3 is 11 amino acids.

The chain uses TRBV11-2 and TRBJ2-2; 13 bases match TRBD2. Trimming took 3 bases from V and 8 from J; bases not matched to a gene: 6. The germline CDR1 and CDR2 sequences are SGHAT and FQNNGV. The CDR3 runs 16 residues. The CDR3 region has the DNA TGTGCCAGCAGCTTGTTTGGGACTAGCGGGGCAGGGGAGCTGTTTTTT. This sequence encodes CASSLFGTSGAGELFF.

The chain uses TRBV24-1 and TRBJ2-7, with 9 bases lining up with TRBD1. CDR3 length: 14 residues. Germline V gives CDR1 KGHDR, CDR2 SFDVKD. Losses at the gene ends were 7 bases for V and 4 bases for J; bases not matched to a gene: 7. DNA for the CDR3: TGTGCCACCAGCCCCGGGACAGGGAGTTACGAGCAGTACTTC. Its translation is CATSPGTGSYEQYF.

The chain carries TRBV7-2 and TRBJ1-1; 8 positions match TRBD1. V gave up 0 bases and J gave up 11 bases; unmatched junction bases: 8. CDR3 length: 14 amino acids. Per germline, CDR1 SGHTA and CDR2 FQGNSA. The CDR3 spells CASSLAQGQGTAFF. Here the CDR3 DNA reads TGTGCCAGCAGCTTAGCGCAAGGACAGGGTACTGCTTTCTTT.

CDR3 protein: CASSLLGTGDSPLHF. CDR3 nucleotides: TGTGCCAGCAGCTTGCTGGGGACAGGGGACTCACCCCTCCACTTT. V is TRBV5-6 and J is TRBJ1-6; 10 bases fit TRBD1. Germline trimming cut 1 base from V and 10 bases from J; bases unmatched to any gene: 5. The CDR3 runs to 15 residues. The germline V gene encodes CDR1 SGHDT and CDR2 YYEEEE.

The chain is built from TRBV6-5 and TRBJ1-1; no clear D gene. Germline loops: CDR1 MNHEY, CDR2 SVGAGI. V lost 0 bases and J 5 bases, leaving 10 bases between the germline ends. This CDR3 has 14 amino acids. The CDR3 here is CASSYSQVGTEAFF. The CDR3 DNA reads TGTGCCAGCAGTTACTCCCAGGTGGGAACTGAAGCTTTCTTT.

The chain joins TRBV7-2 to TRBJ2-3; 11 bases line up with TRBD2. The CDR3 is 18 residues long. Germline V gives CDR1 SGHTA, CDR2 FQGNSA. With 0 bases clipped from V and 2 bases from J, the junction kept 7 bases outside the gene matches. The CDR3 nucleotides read TGTGCCAGCAGCTTAGCGGACCGACTAGCGGGGATCACAGATACGCAGTATTTT. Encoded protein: CASSLADRLAGITDTQYF.

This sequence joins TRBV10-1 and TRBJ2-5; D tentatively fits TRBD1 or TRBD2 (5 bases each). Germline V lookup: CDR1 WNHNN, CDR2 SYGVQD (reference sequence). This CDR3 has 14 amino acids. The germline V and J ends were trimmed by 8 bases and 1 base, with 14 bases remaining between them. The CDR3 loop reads CASGSGTPQETQYF. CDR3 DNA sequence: TGCGCCAGCGGTTCCGGGACCCCCCAAGAGACCCAGTACTTC.

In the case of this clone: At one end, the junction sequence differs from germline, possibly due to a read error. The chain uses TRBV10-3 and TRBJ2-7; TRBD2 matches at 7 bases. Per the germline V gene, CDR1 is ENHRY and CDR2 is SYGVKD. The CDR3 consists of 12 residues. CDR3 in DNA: TGTGCCATCGGGGGGGTTGACAGCCCGCCCAACTTC. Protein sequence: CAIGGVDSPPNF.

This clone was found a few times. CDR3 coding DNA: TGTGCCAGCAGCCGGACGCCGGGACAGGATTCACCCCTCCACTTT. Protein product: CASSRTPGQDSPLHF. The rearrangement uses TRBV5-6 and TRBJ1-6, with 8 bases identical to TRBD1. With V trimmed by 4 bases and J by 8 bases, 8 bases remained unmatched. This CDR3 comprises 15 residues. CDR1 is SGHDT, CDR2 YYEEEE, per germline.

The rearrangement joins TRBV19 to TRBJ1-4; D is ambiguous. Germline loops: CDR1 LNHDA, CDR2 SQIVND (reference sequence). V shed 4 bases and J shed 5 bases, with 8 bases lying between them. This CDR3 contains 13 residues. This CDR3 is CASSTGKNEKLFF. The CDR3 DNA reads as TGTGCCAGTAGTACGGGAAAAAATGAAAAACTGTTTTTT.

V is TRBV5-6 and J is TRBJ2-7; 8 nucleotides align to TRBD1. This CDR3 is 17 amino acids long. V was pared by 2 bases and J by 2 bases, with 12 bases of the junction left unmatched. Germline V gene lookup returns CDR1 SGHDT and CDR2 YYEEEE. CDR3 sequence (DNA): TGTGCCAGCAGCTTCCTCGGGACAGGTACGATCCCCTACGAGCAGTACTTC. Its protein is CASSFLGTGTIPYEQYF.

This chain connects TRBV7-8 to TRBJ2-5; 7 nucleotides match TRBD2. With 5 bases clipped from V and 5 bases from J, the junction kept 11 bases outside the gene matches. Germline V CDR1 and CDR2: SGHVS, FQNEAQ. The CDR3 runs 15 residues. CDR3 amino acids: CASSPSSGLMETQYF. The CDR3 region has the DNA TGTGCCAGCAGCCCATCTAGCGGCCTAATGGAGACCCAGTACTTC.

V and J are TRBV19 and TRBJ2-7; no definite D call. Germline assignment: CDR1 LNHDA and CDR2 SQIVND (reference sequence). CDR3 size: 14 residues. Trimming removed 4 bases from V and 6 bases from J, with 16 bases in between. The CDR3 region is CASSTIQLTREQYF. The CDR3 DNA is TGTGCCAGTAGTACGATCCAGCTAACCCGCGAGCAGTACTTC.

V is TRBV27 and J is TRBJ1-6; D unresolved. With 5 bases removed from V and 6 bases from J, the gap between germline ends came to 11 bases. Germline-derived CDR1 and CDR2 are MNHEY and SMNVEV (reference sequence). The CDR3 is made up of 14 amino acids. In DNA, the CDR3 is TGTGCCAGCAGTCCCGTTACGGGTAATTCACCCCTCCACTTT. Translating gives CASSPVTGNSPLHF.

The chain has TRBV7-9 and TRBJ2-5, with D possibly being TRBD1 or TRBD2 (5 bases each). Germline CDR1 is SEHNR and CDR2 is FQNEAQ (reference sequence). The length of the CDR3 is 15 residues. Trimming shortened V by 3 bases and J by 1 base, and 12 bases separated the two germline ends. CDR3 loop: CASSFPGTFQETQYF. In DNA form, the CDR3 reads TGTGCCAGCAGCTTCCCCGGGACCTTCCAAGAGACCCAGTACTTC.